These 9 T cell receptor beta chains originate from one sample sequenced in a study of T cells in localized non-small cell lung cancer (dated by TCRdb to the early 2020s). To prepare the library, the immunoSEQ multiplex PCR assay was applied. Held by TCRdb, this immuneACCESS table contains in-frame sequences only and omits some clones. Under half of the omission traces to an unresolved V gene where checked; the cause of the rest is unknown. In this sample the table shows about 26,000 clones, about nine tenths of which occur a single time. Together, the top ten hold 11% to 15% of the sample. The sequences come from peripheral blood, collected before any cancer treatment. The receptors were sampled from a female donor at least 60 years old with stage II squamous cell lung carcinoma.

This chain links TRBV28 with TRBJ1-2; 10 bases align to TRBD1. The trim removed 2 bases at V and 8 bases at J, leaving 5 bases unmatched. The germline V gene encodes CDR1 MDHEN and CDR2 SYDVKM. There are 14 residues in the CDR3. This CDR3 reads CASSLPGQGRGYTF. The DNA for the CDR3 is TGTGCCAGCAGTTTACCGGGACAGGGGAGAGGCTACACCTTC.

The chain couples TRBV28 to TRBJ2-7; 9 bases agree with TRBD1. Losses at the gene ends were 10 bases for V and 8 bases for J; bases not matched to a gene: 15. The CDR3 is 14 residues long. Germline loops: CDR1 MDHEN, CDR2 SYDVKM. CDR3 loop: CAILRSEQGAQQYF. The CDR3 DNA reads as TGTGCCATCCTGCGGAGCGAACAGGGGGCTCAGCAGTACTTC. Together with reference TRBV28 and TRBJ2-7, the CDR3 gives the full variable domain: DVKVTQSSRYLVKRTGEKVFLECVQDMDHENMFWYRQDPGLGLRLIYFSYDVKMKEKGDIPEGYSVSREKKERFSLILESASTNQTSMYLCAILRSEQGAQQYFGPGTRLTVT.

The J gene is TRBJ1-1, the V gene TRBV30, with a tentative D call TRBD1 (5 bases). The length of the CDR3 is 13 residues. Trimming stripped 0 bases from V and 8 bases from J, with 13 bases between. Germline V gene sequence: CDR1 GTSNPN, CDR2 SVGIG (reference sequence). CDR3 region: CAWSVQGETEAFF. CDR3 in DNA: TGTGCCTGGAGTGTCCAGGGCGAAACAGAAGCTTTCTTT.

The CDR3 reads CASRFSANYGYTF. CDR3 sequence (DNA): TGTGCCAGCCGATTCTCGGCTAACTATGGCTACACCTTC. The rearrangement joins TRBV28 to TRBJ1-2; D remains ambiguous. Trimming shortened V by 8 bases and J by 0 bases, and 10 bases separated the two germline ends. Per germline, CDR1 MDHEN and CDR2 SYDVKM. The CDR3 has 13 amino acids.

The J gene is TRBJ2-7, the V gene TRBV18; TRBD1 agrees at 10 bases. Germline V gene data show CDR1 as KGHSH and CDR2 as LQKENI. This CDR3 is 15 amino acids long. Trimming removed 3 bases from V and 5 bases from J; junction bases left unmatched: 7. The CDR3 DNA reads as TGTGCCAGCTCACCTGTGACAGGGGGCATGAACGAGCAGTACTTC. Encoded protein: CASSPVTGGMNEQYF. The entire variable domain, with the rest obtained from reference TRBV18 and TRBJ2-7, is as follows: NAGVMQNPRHLVRRRGQEARLRCSPMKGHSHVYWYRQLPEEGLKFMVYLQKENIIDESGMPKERFSAEFPKEGPSILRIQQVVRGDSAAYFCASSPVTGGMNEQYFGPGTRLTVT.

Here the CDR3 DNA reads TGTGCCAGCAGCTTGGGCGTCCTAGGCGCCTATAATTCACCCCTCCACTTT. Translated: CASSLGVLGAYNSPLHF. V and J are TRBV11-3 and TRBJ1-6; D is unclear. This CDR3 contains 17 residues. The ends were cut back, 3 bases at V and 2 bases at J, with 14 bases in the middle. Per the germline V gene, CDR1 is SGHNT and CDR2 is YENEEA.

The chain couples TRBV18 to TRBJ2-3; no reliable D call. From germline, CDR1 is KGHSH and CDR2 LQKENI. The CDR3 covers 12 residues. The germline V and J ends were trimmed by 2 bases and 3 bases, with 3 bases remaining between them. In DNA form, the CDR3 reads TGTGCCAGCTCACCAAAGACAGATACGCAGTATTTT. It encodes CASSPKTDTQYF.

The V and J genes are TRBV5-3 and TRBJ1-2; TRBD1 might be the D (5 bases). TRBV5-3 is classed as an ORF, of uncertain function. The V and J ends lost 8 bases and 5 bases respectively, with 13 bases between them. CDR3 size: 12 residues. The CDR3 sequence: CASSPGSYGYTF. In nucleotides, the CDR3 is TGTGCCAGCAGTCCAGGGTCTTATGGCTACACCTTC.

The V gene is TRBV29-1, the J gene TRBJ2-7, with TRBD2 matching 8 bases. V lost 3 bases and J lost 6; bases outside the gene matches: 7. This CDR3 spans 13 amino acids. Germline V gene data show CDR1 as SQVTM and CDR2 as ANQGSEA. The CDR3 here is CSVDKAGAAEQYF. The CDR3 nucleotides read TGCAGCGTTGATAAAGCGGGGGCAGCCGAGCAGTACTTC.